One and the same sample provided the 10 T cell receptor beta chains below, sequenced in a study of cytomegalovirus exposure and HLA in healthy donors. Both 60 Vbeta primers and 13 Jbeta primers went into the PCR. Libraries were prepared by immunoSEQ multiplex PCR; TCRdb keeps only in-frame clonotypes and omits some of them. Of roughly 160,000 clones detected, 80% to 90% appear once; the ten largest clones hold less than 2.5%. Sequencing was done on a sample of PBMCs. All receptors come from a male donor in good health and CMV-seronegative.

The chain carries TRBV4-1 and TRBJ1-3, with 8 positions matching TRBD1. Trimming at V came to 1 base and at J to 3 bases, leaving 5 bases not matched to a gene. In germline, CDR1 is MGHRA, CDR2 YSYEKL. The CDR3 contains 16 residues. CDR3 bases: TGCGCCAGCAGCCAAGGGACAGGGCCTTTTGGAAACACCATATATTTT. Amino acid sequence: CASSQGTGPFGNTIYF.

The rearrangement joins TRBV7-2 to TRBJ1-2; 8 bases match TRBD1. This CDR3 is 15 amino acids long. Per germline, CDR1 SGHTA and CDR2 FQGNSA. Unmatched junction bases numbered 9, after V lost 4 bases and J lost 5 bases. CDR3 loop: CASSSVQGVAYGYTF. CDR3 in DNA: TGTGCCAGCAGCTCGGTACAGGGGGTGGCTTATGGCTACACCTTC. Full variable domain (outside the CDR3, taken from reference TRBV7-2 and TRBJ1-2): GAGVSQSPSNKVTEKGKDVELRCDPISGHTALYWYRQSLGQGLEFLIYFQGNSAPDKSGLPSDRFSAERTGGSVSTLTIQRTQQEDSAVYLCASSSVQGVAYGYTFGSGTRLTVV.

The chain couples TRBV4-1 to TRBJ1-4; D is ambiguous. This CDR3 has 16 amino acids. V shed 2 bases and J shed 0 bases, with 10 bases lying between them. Germline V lookup: CDR1 MGHRA, CDR2 YSYEKL. The CDR3 is CASSQTYSATNEKLFF. CDR3 in DNA: TGCGCCAGCAGCCAAACGTACTCTGCAACTAATGAAAAACTGTTTTTT.

This chain links TRBV4-3 with TRBJ2-3, with unresolved D. V lost 1 base, J lost 3 bases, and 8 bases lay in between. CDR1 and CDR2 (germline): LGHNA, YSLEER. The CDR3 covers 14 residues. The CDR3 reads CASSQAIGTDTQYF. Here the CDR3 DNA reads TGCGCCAGCAGCCAAGCTATCGGTACAGATACGCAGTATTTT.

This sequence joins TRBV19 and TRBJ2-2; 9 nucleotides agree with TRBD1. V trimming: 8 bases; J trimming: 6 bases; junction bases outside the gene matches: 16. Germline V gene sequence: CDR1 LNHDA, CDR2 SQIVND (reference sequence). The CDR3 runs 17 residues. The chain's CDR3 is CASLPKLGTGTPGELFF. The CDR3 coding sequence is TGTGCCAGTCTACCAAAACTCGGGACAGGGACTCCCGGGGAGCTGTTTTTT.

In the case of this clone: An end of the junction does not agree with germline; a read error may underlie this. J is TRBJ1-5 and V is TRBV7-9, with D maybe TRBD1 (5 bases). The CDR3 contains 16 residues. Germline V gene data show CDR1 as SEHNR and CDR2 as FQNEAQ (reference sequence). DNA of the CDR3: TGTTCCAGCAGCTTAGAGCGTCAGGGAAATAGGCAGCCCCAGCATTTT. This codes for CSSSLERQGNRQPQHF.

The gene calls are TRBV6-1 and TRBJ2-5; the D gene is possibly TRBD1 (5 bases). Trimming pared 5 bases from V and 9 bases from J, leaving 22 bases between. The CDR3 length is 15 residues. From germline, CDR1 is MNHNS and CDR2 SASEGT. CDR3 coding DNA: TGTGCCAGCAGTCTGAATCCAGGGCCCACCGAGGCCCAGTACTTC. Residues: CASSLNPGPTEAQYF.

The rearrangement uses TRBV7-9 and TRBJ2-3, with 10 bases fitting TRBD1. The trim removed 5 bases at V and 2 bases at J, leaving 4 bases unmatched. The CDR3 length is 15 residues. Germline CDR1 SEHNR, CDR2 FQNEAQ (reference sequence). The CDR3 region has the DNA TGTGCCAGCAGCATCGGGACAGGGGACACAGATACGCAGTATTTT. This codes for CASSIGTGDTDTQYF.

This chain links TRBV2 with TRBJ2-7, with 11 bases that match TRBD1. The CDR3 is 16 residues long. Germline CDR1 is SNHLY and CDR2 is FYNNEI. The J segment lost 5 bases and the V segment lost 5 bases, leaving 11 bases of the junction unmatched. The CDR3 DNA is TGTGCCAGCAGTTTTCCGGACAGGGGGCGCGTCCACGAGCAGTACTTC. Residues: CASSFPDRGRVHEQYF.

The rearrangement uses TRBV18 and TRBJ2-3, with 10 bases identical to TRBD1. V was clipped by 0 bases and J by 2 bases; unmatched bases: 5. CDR1 and CDR2 (germline): KGHSH, LQKENI. The CDR3 has 17 residues. The CDR3 DNA reads TGTGCCAGCTCACCACCAGACAGGGGGCGCATCACAGATACGCAGTATTTT. It encodes CASSPPDRGRITDTQYF.